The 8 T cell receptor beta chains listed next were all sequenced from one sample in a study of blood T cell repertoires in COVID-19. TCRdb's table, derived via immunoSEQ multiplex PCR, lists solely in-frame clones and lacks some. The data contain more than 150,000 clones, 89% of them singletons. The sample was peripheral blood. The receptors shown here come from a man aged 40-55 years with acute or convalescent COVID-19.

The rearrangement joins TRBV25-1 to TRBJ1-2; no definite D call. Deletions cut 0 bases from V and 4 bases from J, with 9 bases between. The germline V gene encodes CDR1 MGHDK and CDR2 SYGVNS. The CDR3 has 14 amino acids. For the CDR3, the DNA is TGTGCCAGCAGTGAATACGGGGAACTCTATGGCTACACCTTC. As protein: CASSEYGELYGYTF.

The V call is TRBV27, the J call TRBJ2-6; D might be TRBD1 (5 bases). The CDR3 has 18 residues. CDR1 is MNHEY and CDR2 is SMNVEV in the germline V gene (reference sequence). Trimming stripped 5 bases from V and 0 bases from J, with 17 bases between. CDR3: CASSTRTGPFSGANVLTF. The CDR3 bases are TGTGCCAGCAGTACTCGCACAGGACCTTTCTCTGGGGCCAACGTCCTGACTTTC.

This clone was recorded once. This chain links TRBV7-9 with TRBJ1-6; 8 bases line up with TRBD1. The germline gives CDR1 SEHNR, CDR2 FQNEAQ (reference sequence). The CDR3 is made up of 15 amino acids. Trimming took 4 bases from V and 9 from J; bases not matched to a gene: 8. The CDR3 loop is CASSSGQGRISPLHF. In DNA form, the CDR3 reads TGTGCCAGCAGCTCTGGACAGGGTAGAATTTCACCCCTCCACTTT.

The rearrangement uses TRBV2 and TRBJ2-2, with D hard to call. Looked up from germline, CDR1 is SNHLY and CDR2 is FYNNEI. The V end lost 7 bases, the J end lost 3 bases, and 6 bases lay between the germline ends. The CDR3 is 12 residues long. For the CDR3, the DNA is TGTGCCAGCAAAACGGACACCGGGGAGCTGTTTTTT. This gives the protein CASKTDTGELFF.

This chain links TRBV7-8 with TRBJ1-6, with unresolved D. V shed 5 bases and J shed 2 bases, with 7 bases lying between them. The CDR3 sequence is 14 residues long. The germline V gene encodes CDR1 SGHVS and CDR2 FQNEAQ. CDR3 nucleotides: TGTGCCAGCAGCCCCGGGACCTATAATTCACCCCTCCACTTT. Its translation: CASSPGTYNSPLHF.

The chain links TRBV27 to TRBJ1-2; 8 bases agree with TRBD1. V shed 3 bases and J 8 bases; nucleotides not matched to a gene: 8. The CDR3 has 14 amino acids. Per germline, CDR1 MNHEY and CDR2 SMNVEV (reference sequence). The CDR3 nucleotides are TGTGCCAGCAGTTTCGGGTACCGGGACAGGGGCTACACCTTC. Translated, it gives CASSFGYRDRGYTF.

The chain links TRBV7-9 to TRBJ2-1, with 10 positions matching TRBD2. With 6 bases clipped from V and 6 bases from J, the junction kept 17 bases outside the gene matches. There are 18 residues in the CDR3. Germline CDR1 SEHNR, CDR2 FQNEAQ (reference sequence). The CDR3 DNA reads TGTGCCAGCAGGCCCGGGACTAGCGAGAAAGCTAAGTTCAATGAGCAGTTCTTC. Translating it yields CASRPGTSEKAKFNEQFF.

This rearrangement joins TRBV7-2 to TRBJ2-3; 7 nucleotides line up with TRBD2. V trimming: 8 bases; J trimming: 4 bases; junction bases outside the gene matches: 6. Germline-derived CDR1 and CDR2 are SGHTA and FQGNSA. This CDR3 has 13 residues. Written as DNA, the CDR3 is TGTGCCAGCCGTGGAGCGGGGTCAGATACGCAGTATTTT. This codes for CASRGAGSDTQYF.